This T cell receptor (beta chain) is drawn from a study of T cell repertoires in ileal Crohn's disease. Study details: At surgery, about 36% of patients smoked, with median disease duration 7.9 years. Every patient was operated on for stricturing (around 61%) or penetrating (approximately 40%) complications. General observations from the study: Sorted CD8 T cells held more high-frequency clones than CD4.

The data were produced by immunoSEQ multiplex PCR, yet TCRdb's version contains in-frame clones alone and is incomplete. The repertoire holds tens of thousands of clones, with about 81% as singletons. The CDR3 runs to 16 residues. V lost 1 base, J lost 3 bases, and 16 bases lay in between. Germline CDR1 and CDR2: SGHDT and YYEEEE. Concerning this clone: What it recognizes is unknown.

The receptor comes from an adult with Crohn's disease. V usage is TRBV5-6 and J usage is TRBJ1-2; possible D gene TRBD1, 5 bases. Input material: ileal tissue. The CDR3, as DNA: TGTGCCAGCAGCTTGTTCTGGATAGGGGAACACTATGGCTACACCTTC. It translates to CASSLFWIGEHYGYTF.